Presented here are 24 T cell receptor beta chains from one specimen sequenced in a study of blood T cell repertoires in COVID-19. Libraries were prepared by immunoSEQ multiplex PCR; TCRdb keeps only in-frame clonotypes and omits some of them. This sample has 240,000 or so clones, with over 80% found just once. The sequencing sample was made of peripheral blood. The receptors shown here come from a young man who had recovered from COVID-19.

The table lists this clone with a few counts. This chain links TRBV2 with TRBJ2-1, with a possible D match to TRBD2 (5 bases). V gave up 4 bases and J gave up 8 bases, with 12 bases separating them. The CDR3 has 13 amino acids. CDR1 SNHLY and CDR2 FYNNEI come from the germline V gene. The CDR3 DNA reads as TGTGCCAGCAGTGTACCGGGGTCCCATGAGCAGTTCTTC. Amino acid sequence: CASSVPGSHEQFF.

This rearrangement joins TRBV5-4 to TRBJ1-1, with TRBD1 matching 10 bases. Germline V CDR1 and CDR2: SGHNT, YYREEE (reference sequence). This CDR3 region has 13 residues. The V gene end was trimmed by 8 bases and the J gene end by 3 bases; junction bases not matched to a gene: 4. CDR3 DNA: TGTGCCAGTAGTGGGACAGGGGACACTGAAGCTTTCTTT. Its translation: CASSGTGDTEAFF.

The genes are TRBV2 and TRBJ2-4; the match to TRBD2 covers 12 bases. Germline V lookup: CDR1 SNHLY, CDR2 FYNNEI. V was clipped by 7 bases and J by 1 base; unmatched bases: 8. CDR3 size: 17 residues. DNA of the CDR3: TGTGCCAGCAAGCCTAGCGGGGGGGGTTTTGCCAAAAACATTCAGTACTTC. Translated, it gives CASKPSGGGFAKNIQYF.

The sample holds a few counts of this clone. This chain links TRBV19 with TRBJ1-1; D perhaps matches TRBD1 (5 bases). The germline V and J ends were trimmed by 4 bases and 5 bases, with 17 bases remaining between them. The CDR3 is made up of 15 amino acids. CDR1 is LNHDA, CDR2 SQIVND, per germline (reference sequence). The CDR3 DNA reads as TGTGCCAGTAGTACTCAGGGTGGTCAATGGACTGAAGCTTTCTTT. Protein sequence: CASSTQGGQWTEAFF.

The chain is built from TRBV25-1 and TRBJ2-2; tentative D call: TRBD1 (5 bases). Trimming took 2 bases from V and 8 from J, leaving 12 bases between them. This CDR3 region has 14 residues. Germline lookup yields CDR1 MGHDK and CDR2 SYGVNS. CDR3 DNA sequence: TGTGCCAGCAGTGAAAGACAGTCCGGTGGGGAGCTGTTTTTT. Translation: CASSERQSGGELFF.

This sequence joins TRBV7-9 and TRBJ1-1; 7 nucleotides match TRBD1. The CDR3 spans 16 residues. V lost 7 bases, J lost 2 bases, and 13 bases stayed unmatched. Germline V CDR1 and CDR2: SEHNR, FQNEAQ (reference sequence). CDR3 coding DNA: TGTGCCAGCACCTCCAGGACAGGCCAGCTTAACACTGAAGCTTTCTTT. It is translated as CASTSRTGQLNTEAFF.

The DNA for the CDR3 is TGCGCCAGCAGCCAAGTTAGCGGGGGGGCCGGAGATACGCAGTATTTT. This translates into CASSQVSGGAGDTQYF. The genes are TRBV4-1 and TRBJ2-3; 11 nucleotides line up with TRBD2. The ends lost 1 base at V and 5 bases at J; junction bases unmatched: 5. Germline values: CDR1 MGHRA, CDR2 YSYEKL. This CDR3 contains 16 residues.

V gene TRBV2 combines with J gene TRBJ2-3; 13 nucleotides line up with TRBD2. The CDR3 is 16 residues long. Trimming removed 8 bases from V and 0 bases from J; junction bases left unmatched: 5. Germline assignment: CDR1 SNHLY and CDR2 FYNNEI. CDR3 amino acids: CASVTSGGASTDTQYF. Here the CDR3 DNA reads TGTGCCAGCGTAACTAGCGGGGGGGCTAGCACAGATACGCAGTATTTT.

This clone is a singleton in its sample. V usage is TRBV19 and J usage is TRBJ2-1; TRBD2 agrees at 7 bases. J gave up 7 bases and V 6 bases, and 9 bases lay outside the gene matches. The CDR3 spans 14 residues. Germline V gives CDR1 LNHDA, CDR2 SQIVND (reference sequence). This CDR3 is CASSLGSGTNEQFF. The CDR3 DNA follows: TGTGCCAGTAGCTTGGGAAGCGGGACTAATGAGCAGTTCTTC.

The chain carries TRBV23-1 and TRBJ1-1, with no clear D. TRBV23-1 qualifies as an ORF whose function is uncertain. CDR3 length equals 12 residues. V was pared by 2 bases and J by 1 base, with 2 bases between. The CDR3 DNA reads TGCGCCAGCAGTCAACAGAACACTGAAGCTTTCTTT. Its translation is CASSQQNTEAFF.

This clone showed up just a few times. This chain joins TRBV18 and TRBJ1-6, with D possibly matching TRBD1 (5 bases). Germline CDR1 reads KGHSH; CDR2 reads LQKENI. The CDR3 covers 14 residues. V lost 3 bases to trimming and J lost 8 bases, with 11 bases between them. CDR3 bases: TGTGCCAGCTCACCCTCCGACAGCTATTCACCCCTCCACTTT. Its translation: CASSPSDSYSPLHF.

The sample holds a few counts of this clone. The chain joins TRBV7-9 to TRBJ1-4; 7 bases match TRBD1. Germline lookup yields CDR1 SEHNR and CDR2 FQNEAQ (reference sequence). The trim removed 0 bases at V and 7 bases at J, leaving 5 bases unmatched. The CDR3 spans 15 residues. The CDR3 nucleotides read TGTGCCAGCAGCTTAGCAGGGGGCTCGGGTGAAAAACTGTTTTTT. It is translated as CASSLAGGSGEKLFF.

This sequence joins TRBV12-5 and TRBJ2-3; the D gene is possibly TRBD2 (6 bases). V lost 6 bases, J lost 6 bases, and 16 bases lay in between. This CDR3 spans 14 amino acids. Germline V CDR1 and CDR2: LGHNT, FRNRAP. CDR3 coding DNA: TGTGCTAGTGGCGGTAGCGGCGGTCTGGATACGCAGTATTTT. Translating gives CASGGSGGLDTQYF. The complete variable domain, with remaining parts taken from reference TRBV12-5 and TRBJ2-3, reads DARVTQTPRHKVTEMGQEVTMRCQPILGHNTVFWYRQTMMQGLELLAYFRNRAPLDDSGMPKDRFSAEMPDATLATLKIQPSEPRDSAVYFCASGGSGGLDTQYFGPGTRLTVL.

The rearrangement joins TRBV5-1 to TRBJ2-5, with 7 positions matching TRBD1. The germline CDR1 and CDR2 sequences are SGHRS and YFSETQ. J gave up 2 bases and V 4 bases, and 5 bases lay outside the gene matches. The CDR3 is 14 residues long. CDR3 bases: TGCGCCAGCAGCCCGGGACAGTCACAAGAGACCCAGTACTTC. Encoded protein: CASSPGQSQETQYF.

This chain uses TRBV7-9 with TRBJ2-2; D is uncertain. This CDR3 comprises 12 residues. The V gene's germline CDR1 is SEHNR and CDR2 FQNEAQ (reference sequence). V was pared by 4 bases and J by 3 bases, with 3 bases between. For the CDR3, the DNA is TGTGCCAGCAGCTCGTACACCGGGGAGCTGTTTTTT. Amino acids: CASSSYTGELFF.

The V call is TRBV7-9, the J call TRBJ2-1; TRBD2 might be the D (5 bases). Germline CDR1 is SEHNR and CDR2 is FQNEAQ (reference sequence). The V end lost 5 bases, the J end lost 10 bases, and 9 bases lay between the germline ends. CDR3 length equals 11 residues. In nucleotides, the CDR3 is TGTGCCAGCAGCCGTTCGGGAGAGCAGTTCTTC. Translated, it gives CASSRSGEQFF.

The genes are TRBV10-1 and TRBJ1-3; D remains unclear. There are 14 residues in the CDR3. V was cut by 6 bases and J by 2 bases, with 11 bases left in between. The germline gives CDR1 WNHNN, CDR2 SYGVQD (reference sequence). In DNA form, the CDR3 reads TGCGCCAGCAGCCCGGGATCCGCTGGAAACACCATATATTTT. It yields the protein CASSPGSAGNTIYF.

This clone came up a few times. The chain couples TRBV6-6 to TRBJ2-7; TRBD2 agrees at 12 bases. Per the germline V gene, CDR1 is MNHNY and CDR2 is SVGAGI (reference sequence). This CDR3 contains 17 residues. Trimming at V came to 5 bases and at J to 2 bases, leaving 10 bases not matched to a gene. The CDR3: CASSPRLAGAFTYEQYF. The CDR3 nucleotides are TGTGCCAGCAGTCCCCGACTAGCGGGGGCCTTCACCTACGAGCAGTACTTC.

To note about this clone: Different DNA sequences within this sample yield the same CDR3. This CDR3 is CASSLRPTDTQYF. CDR3 DNA: TGTGCCAGCAGCTTAAGGCCCACAGATACGCAGTATTTT. The genes are TRBV7-3 and TRBJ2-3; no reliable D call. The CDR3 is 13 residues long. Trimming removed 1 base from V and 2 bases from J, with 4 bases in between. Germline CDR1 and CDR2: SGHTA and FQGTGA. The full variable domain, rest sourced from reference TRBV7-3 and TRBJ2-3, is GAGVSQTPSNKVTEKGKYVELRCDPISGHTALYWYRQSLGQGPEFLIYFQGTGAADDSGLPNDRFFAVRPEGSVSTLKIQRTERGDSAVYLCASSLRPTDTQYFGPGTRLTVL.

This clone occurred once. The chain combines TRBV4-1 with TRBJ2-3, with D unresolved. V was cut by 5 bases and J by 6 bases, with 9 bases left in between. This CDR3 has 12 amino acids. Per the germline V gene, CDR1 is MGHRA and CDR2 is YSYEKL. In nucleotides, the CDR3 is TGCGCCAGCAGCTCTGCAGTGGATACGCAGTATTTT. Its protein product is CASSSAVDTQYF.

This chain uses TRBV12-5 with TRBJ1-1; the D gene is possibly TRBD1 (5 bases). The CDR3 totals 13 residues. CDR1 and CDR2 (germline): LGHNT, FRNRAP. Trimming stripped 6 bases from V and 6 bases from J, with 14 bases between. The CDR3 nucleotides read TGTGCTAGTGGCCTCAGGGAGGATGCTGAAGCTTTCTTT. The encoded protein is CASGLREDAEAFF.

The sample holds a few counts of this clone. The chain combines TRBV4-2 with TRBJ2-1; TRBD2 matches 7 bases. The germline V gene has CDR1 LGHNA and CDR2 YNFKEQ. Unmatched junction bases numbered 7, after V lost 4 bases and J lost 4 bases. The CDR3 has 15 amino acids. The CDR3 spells CASSPIRGEYNEQFF. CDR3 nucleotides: TGTGCCAGCAGCCCGATCCGGGGGGAGTACAATGAGCAGTTCTTC.

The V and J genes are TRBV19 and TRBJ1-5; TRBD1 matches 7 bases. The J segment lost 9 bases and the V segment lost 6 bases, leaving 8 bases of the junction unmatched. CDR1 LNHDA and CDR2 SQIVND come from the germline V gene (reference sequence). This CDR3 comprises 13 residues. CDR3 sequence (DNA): TGTGCCAGTAGCGCCACAGGGGAACGGCCCCAGCATTTT. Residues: CASSATGERPQHF. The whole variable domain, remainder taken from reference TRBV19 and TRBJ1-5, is DGGITQSPKYLFRKEGQNVTLSCEQNLNHDAMYWYRQDPGQGLRLIYYSQIVNDFQKGDIAEGYSVSREKKESFPLTVTSAQKNPTAFYLCASSATGERPQHFGDGTRLSIL.

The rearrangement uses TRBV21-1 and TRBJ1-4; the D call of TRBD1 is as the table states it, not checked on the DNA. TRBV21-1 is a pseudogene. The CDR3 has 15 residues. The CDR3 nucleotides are TGTGCCAGCAGCGGAAGGGACAGGGAAGGGGAAAAACTGTTTTTT. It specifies CASSGRDREGEKLFF.